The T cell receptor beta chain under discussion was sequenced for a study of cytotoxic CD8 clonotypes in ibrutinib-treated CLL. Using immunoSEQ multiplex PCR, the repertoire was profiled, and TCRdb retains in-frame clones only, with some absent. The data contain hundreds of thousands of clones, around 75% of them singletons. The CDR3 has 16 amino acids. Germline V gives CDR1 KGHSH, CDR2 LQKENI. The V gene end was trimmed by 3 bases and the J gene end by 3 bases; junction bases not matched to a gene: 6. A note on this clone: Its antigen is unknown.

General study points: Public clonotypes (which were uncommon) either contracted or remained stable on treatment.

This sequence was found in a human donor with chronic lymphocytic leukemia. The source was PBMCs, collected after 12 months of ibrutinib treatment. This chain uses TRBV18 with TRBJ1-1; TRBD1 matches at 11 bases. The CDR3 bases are TGTGCCAGCTCACCCCCGGGGACAGGGGGTCACACTGAAGCTTTCTTT. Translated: CASSPPGTGGHTEAFF.